These 8 T cell receptor beta chains share one sample of origin, sequenced in a study of control samples from healthy donors and cancer patients. Libraries were prepared by immunoSEQ multiplex PCR; TCRdb keeps only in-frame clonotypes and omits some of them. The sample records 55,000 to 70,000 clones, 90% being singletons. The specimen sequenced was PBMCs. The source is a man aged 60 to 69 with colorectal cancer.

Notes on this clone: Other DNA variants within this sample encode the same CDR3. The chain couples TRBV6-5 to TRBJ2-7; unclear D gene. This CDR3 comprises 11 residues. V was pared by 6 bases and J by 0 bases, with 3 bases between. Per germline, CDR1 MNHEY and CDR2 SVGAGI. CDR3 coding DNA: TGTGCCAGCAGAGGCTCCTACGAGCAGTACTTC. This codes for CASRGSYEQYF.

The gene calls are TRBV3-1 (or the pseudogene TRBV3-2) and TRBJ1-2; no clear D gene. This CDR3 has 16 amino acids. Trimming left V 0 bases short and J 5 bases short, with 16 bases between. Germline V CDR1 and CDR2: LGHDT, YNNKEL (reference sequence). CDR3 sequence reads: CASSQDHGPLIYGYTF. CDR3 bases: TGTGCCAGCAGCCAAGATCATGGACCGCTGATTTATGGCTACACCTTC.

The chain's CDR3 is CASSFSGSQNEQFF. The CDR3 DNA sequence: TGTGCCAGCAGCTTTAGCGGGAGTCAGAATGAGCAGTTCTTC. The genes are TRBV7-2 and TRBJ2-1; 9 bases map to TRBD2. J gave up 7 bases and V 3 bases, and 4 bases lay outside the gene matches. CDR1 and CDR2 from the germline V gene are SGHTA and FQGNSA. CDR3 length: 14 amino acids.

This rearrangement joins TRBV7-9 to TRBJ2-2; D is ambiguous. The ends were cut back, 6 bases at V and 4 bases at J, with 12 bases in the middle. From germline, CDR1 is SEHNR and CDR2 FQNEAQ (reference sequence). The CDR3 loop spans 14 amino acids. In DNA form, the CDR3 reads TGTGCCAGCAGAGCCAGGAGTATCACCGGGGAGCTGTTTTTT. This sequence encodes CASRARSITGELFF.

The chain employs TRBV30 and TRBJ2-2; 9 bases are shared with TRBD1. Germline values: CDR1 GTSNPN, CDR2 SVGIG (reference sequence). This CDR3 spans 14 amino acids. V shed 4 bases, J shed 4 bases, and the junction held 4 bases outside the gene matches. CDR3 bases: TGTGCCTGGAACCTGGGACAGGGCACCGGGGAGCTGTTTTTT. This encodes CAWNLGQGTGELFF.

The chain joins TRBV2 to TRBJ1-1; D is possibly TRBD1 (5 bases). CDR1 and CDR2 (germline): SNHLY, FYNNEI. The CDR3 spans 14 residues. Trimming stripped 2 bases from V and 7 bases from J, with 14 bases between. CDR3 nucleotides: TGTGCCAGCAGTGAACTGGACACCTACCGTGAAGCTTTCTTT. Protein product: CASSELDTYREAFF.

The CDR3 sequence is CASSWTGGRNTEAFF. Here the CDR3 DNA reads TGTGCCAGCAGCTGGACAGGTGGGAGGAACACTGAAGCTTTCTTT. This rearrangement joins TRBV11-3 to TRBJ1-1; 7 bases match TRBD1. Germline lookup yields CDR1 SGHNT and CDR2 YENEEA. The length of the CDR3 is 15 residues. J was trimmed by 1 base and V by 4 bases; bases with no gene match: 6. Full variable domain (rest looked up from reference TRBV11-3 and TRBJ1-1): EAGVVQSPRYKIIEKKQPVAFWCNPISGHNTLYWYLQNLGQGPELLIRYENEEAVDDSQLPKDRFSAERLKGVDSTLKIQPAELGDSAVYLCASSWTGGRNTEAFFGQGTRLTVV.

The genes are TRBV5-6 and TRBJ1-1; maybe TRBD1 (6 bases). Trimming cost V 0 bases and J 10 bases, with 10 bases left between them. This CDR3 region has 12 residues. From germline, CDR1 is SGHDT and CDR2 YYEEEE. CDR3 in DNA: TGTGCCAGCAGCTTGGGGGGGCTCGGAGCTTTCTTT. It is translated as CASSLGGLGAFF. The complete variable domain, with remaining parts taken from reference TRBV5-6 and TRBJ1-1, reads DAGVTQSPTHLIKTRGQQVTLRCSPKSGHDTVSWYQQALGQGPQFIFQYYEEEERQRGNFPDRFSGHQFPNYSSELNVNALLLGDSALYLCASSLGGLGAFFGQGTRLTVV.